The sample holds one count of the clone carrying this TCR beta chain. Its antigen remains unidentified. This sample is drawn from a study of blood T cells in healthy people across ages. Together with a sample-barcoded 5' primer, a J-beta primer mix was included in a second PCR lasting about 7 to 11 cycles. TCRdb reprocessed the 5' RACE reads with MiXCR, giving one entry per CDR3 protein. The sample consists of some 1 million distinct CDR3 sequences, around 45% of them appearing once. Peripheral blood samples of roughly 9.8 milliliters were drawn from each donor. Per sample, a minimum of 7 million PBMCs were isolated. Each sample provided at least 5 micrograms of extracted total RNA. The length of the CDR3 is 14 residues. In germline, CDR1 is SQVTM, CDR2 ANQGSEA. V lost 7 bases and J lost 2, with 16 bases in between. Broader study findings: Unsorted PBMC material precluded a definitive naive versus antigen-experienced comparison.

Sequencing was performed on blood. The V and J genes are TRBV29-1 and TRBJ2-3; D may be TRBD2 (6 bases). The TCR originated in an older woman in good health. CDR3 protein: CSGEHGGLTDTQYF. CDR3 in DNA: TGCAGCGGGGAACATGGGGGACTCACAGATACGCAGTATTTT.